These 11 T cell receptor beta chains were all obtained from the same sample, sequenced in a study of blood T cell repertoires in COVID-19. The table came from immunoSEQ multiplex PCR; TCRdb's copy has only in-frame clones and leaves some out. The data show fewer than 45,000 clones, approximately 91% seen once. The specimen was peripheral blood. The source is a man aged 60 to 75 with active or convalescent COVID-19.

This clone was seen only once. Here the CDR3 DNA reads TGTGCCAGCAGCTCTCATCGAAGGGAGTCTCCGCACTCCTACGAGCAGTACTTC. This encodes CASSSHRRESPHSYEQYF. J is TRBJ2-7 and V is TRBV7-8; D may be TRBD2 (5 bases). Germline CDR1 SGHVS, CDR2 FQNEAQ. V shed 4 bases and J shed 0 bases, with 22 bases lying between them. This CDR3 is built from 18 residues.

This chain uses TRBV10-3 with TRBJ1-6; D is uncertain. The V and J ends lost 0 bases and 13 bases respectively, with 13 bases between them. This CDR3 is 14 amino acids long. CDR1 is ENHRY, CDR2 SYGVKD, per germline. The CDR3 nucleotides read TGTGCCATCAGTGAGTCGAACGGTTTACCGCCCCTCCACTTT. It codes for CAISESNGLPPLHF.

This chain uses TRBV30 with TRBJ2-7; TRBD1 aligns across 10 bases. The germline V gene has CDR1 GTSNPN and CDR2 SVGIG (reference sequence). Germline trimming cut 1 base from V and 5 bases from J; bases unmatched to any gene: 2. This CDR3 contains 13 residues. The CDR3 region is CAWSGDRGDEQYF. The CDR3 DNA reads as TGTGCCTGGAGTGGGGACAGGGGAGACGAGCAGTACTTC.

J is TRBJ1-2 and V is TRBV2; no clear D gene. CDR3 length: 13 residues. V lost 3 bases to trimming and J lost 2 bases, with 7 bases between them. Germline assignment: CDR1 SNHLY and CDR2 FYNNEI. CDR3 nucleotides: TGTGCCAGCAGTGACGGAGTCAACTATGGCTACACCTTC. This encodes CASSDGVNYGYTF.

The chain has TRBV12-3 or TRBV12-4 and TRBJ2-7, with D perhaps TRBD2 (5 bases). The germline V and J ends were trimmed by 1 base and 2 bases, with 6 bases remaining between them. CDR3 size: 13 residues. This CDR3 reads CASSLGGPYEQYF. CDR3 DNA sequence: TGTGCCAGCAGTTTAGGCGGGCCCTACGAGCAGTACTTC.

This chain links TRBV9 with TRBJ1-2, with 8 bases identical to TRBD1. Trimming took 4 bases from V and 8 from J; bases not matched to a gene: 13. Looked up from germline, CDR1 is SGDLS and CDR2 is YYNGEE. This CDR3 is built from 15 residues. The CDR3 loop is CASSLTSVGQGGYTF. The CDR3 DNA reads TGTGCCAGCAGCTTAACCTCGGTTGGACAGGGCGGCTACACCTTC.

This clone was seen a single time. The V call is TRBV11-2, the J call TRBJ2-7; 8 bases match TRBD2. The V and J ends lost 5 bases and 6 bases, in that order; junction bases with no gene match: 9. Germline V gene lookup returns CDR1 SGHAT and CDR2 FQNNGV. CDR3 length: 14 amino acids. CDR3 DNA sequence: TGTGCCAGCAGCCCCGTAGCGGGATATGGCGAGCAGTACTTC. Translating it yields CASSPVAGYGEQYF.

The chain joins TRBV5-1 to TRBJ2-2, with TRBD1 matching over 9 bases. There are 15 residues in the CDR3. Trimming cost V 0 bases and J 7 bases; bases outside gene matches: 4. CDR1 is SGHRS, CDR2 YFSETQ, per germline. For the CDR3, the DNA is TGCGCCAGCAGCTTGGACGGACAGGGGCACGGGGAGCTGTTTTTT. It codes for CASSLDGQGHGELFF.

CDR3 sequence reads: CASRSDRGPLHEQYF. CDR3 in DNA: TGTGCCAGCAGAAGTGACAGGGGCCCCCTCCACGAGCAGTACTTC. V is TRBV6-6 and J is TRBJ2-7; 8 bases match TRBD1. Germline V gives CDR1 MNHNY, CDR2 SVGAGI (reference sequence). The J segment lost 5 bases and the V segment lost 6 bases, leaving 12 bases of the junction unmatched. This CDR3 region has 15 residues.

The DNA for the CDR3 is TGTGCCAGCAGTTTGGAGTCATCACGGTATGGCTACACCTTC. This sequence encodes CASSLESSRYGYTF. This chain uses TRBV28 with TRBJ1-2; D is undetermined. CDR1 and CDR2 from the germline V gene are MDHEN and SYDVKM. The CDR3 totals 14 residues. V was trimmed by 3 bases and J by 5 bases, leaving 13 bases between them.

The chain joins TRBV11-2 to TRBJ2-7, with a tentative D call TRBD2 (5 bases). CDR1 SGHAT and CDR2 FQNNGV come from the germline V gene. V lost 5 bases, J lost 6 bases, and 17 bases lay in between. The CDR3 totals 14 residues. The CDR3 region has the DNA TGTGCCAGCAGCCCCCGCAGAGGAGGTAGCGAGCAGTACTTC. Translated, it gives CASSPRRGGSEQYF.